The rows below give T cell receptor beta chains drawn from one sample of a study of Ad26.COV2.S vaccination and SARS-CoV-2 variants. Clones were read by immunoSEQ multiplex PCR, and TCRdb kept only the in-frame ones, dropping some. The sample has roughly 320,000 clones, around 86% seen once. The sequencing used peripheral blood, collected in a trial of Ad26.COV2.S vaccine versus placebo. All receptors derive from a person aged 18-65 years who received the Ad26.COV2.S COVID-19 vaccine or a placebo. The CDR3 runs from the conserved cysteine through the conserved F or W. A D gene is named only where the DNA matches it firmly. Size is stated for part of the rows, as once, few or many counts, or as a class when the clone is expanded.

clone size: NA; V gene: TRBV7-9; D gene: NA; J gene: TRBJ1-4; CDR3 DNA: TGTGCCAGCAGCTTAGGAGGGACACGCAATGAAAAACTGTTTTTT; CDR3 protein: CASSLGGTRNEKLFF
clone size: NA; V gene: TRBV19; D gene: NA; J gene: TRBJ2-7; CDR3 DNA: TGTGCCAGTAGTCGAGGTAGGGGGGAGGACGAGCAGTACTTC; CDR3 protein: CASSRGRGEDEQYF
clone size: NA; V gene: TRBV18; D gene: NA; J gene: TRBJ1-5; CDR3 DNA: TGTGCCAGCTCACAAAATCAGGGCGGCAATCAGCCCCAGCATTTT; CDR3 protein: CASSQNQGGNQPQHF
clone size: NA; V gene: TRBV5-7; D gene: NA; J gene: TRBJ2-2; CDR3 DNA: TGTGCCAGCAGCTTTGGGGCTAGCACCGGGGAGCTGTTTTTT; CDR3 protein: CASSFGASTGELFF
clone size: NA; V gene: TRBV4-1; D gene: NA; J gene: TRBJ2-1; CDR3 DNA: TGCGCCTCGCAAGAGGGGGTTTACAATGAGCAGTTCTTC; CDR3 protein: CASQEGVYNEQFF
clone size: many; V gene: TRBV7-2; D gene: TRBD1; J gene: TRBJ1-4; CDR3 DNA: TGTGCCAGCAGCGCGGACAGGGCAAATGAAAAACTGTTTTTT; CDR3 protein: CASSADRANEKLFF
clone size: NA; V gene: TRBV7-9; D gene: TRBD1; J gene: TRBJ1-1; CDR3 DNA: TGTGCCAGCAGCCCGGGACAGTGGAACACTGAAGCTTTCTTT; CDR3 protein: CASSPGQWNTEAFF
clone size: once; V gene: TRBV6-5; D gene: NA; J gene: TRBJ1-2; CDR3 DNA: TGTGCCAGCTCTCAGATTCGCGGGGGCTACACCTTC; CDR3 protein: CASSQIRGGYTF
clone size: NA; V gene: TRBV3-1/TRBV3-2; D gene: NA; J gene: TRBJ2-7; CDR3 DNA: TGTGCCAGCAAATCCCCCTCCGAGCAGTACTTC; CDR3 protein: CASKSPSEQYF
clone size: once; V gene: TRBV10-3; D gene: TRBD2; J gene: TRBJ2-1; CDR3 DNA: TGTGCCGCGGCCGGTAAGCGGGAGCATAACAATGAGCAGTTCTTC; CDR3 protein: CAAAGKREHNNEQFF
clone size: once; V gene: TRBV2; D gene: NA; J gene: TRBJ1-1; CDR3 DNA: TGTGCCAGCAGCCCCAGCATGAACACTGAAGCTTTCTTT; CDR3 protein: CASSPSMNTEAFF
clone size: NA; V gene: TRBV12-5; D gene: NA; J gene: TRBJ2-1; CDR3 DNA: TGTGCTAGTGAACAGGGTAGGGGCAATGAGCAGTTCTTC; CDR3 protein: CASEQGRGNEQFF
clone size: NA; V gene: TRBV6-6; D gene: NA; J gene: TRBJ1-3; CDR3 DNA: TGTGCCAGCAGCCTCCCGGGGAACGCGGGAAACACCATATATTTT; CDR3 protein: CASSLPGNAGNTIYF
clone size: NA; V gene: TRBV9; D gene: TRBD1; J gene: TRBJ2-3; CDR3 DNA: TGTGCCAGCAGCGTAGAATTGACAGGGGGCACAGATACGCAGTATTTT; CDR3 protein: CASSVELTGGTDTQYF
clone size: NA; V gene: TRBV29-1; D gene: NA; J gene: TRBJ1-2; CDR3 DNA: TGCAGCGCCGAGTGGGGGGCCGGTGGCTACACCTTC; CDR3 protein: CSAEWGAGGYTF
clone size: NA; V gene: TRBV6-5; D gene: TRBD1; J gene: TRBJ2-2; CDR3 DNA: TGTGCCAGCAAGAGGGACAGGGGCGCAACCGGGGAGCTGTTTTTT; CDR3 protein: CASKRDRGATGELFF
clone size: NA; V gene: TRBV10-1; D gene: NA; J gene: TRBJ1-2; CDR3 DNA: TGCGCCAGCAGTCAACAGGGAAACTATGGCTACACCTTC; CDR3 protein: CASSQQGNYGYTF
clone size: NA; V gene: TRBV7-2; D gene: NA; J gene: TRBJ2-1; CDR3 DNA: TGTGCCAGCAGCTTAAGGGGACGGAGCTCCTACAATGAGCAGTTCTTC; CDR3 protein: CASSLRGRSSYNEQFF
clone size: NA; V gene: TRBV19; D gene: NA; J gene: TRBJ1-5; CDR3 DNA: TGTGCCAGTAGTCAGGGTAGGGACGGCAATCAGCCCCAGCATTTT; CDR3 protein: CASSQGRDGNQPQHF
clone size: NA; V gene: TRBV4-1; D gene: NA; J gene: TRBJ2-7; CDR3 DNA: TGCGCCAGCAGCCAAGGGAACACCTACGAGCAGTACTTC; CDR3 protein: CASSQGNTYEQYF
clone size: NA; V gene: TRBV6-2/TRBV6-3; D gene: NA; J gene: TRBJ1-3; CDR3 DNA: TGTGCCAGCAGTTCCGGGACACTCTCTGGAAACACCATATATTTT; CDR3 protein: CASSSGTLSGNTIYF